This T cell receptor beta chain was recovered during a study of blood T cell repertoires in COVID-19. Assay: immunoSEQ multiplex PCR; the TCRdb copy retains only in-frame clones and omits some. The sample comprises approximately 290,000 clones, nearly 90% of which are singletons, and 3.5% to 4.5% rests with the top ten. The CDR3 consists of 15 residues. CDR1 and CDR2 from the germline V gene are MDHEN and SYDVKM. V shed 2 bases and J shed 0 bases, with 11 bases lying between them. The gene calls are TRBV28 and TRBJ2-7, with D perhaps matching TRBD2 (6 bases). The sequenced sample was PBMCs or T cells enriched from blood (not recorded which). The TCR originated in a woman between 18 and 30 years old with acute COVID-19. The chain's CDR3 is CASSLAAGSSYEQYF. DNA of the CDR3: TGTGCCAGCAGTTTAGCAGCCGGGAGCTCCTACGAGCAGTACTTC.